The next 23 T cell receptor beta chains were all read from a single sample in a study of blood T cell repertoires in COVID-19 (dated by TCRdb to 2018 to 2021). Library preparation employed the immunoSEQ multiplex PCR assay. TCRdb holds this immuneACCESS table with in-frame rearrangements only. Some clones are missing; in checked studies, unresolved V genes explain under half, and the rest has no known cause. The sample has 450,000 to 500,000 clones on record, 70% to 90% of them singletons. The ten largest clones add up to approximately 3.4% of the sample. The source material was peripheral blood. The source is a human donor in a cohort sampled during active COVID-19.

V gene TRBV6-5 combines with J gene TRBJ1-2; D remains unclear. Looked up from germline, CDR1 is MNHEY and CDR2 is SVGAGI. V was pared by 1 base and J by 6 bases, with 9 bases between. The CDR3 extends over 13 amino acids. The CDR3 sequence is CASSYFGRDGYTF. CDR3 in DNA: TGTGCCAGCAGTTACTTCGGGAGGGATGGCTACACCTTC.

CDR3 amino acids: CSARGGGPSTDTQYF. As DNA, the CDR3 is TGCAGTGCTCGTGGGGGAGGCCCCTCAACAGATACGCAGTATTTT. The V and J genes are TRBV20-1 and TRBJ2-3, with D possibly being TRBD2 (6 bases). V was shortened by 5 bases and J by 3 bases, with 18 bases between the two germline ends. Looked up from germline, CDR1 is DFQATT and CDR2 is SNEGSKA (reference sequence). CDR3 length equals 15 residues.

This chain links TRBV28 with TRBJ1-5; TRBD1 aligns across 7 bases. The germline V gene encodes CDR1 MDHEN and CDR2 SYDVKM. Trimming took 7 bases from V and 6 from J; bases not matched to a gene: 9. The CDR3 extends over 14 amino acids. DNA of the CDR3: TGTGCCAGCACCGACAGGGCTCCCGGTCAGCCCCAGCATTTT. Protein: CASTDRAPGQPQHF.

This clone was observed a handful of times. J is TRBJ2-7 and V is TRBV5-8, with TRBD1 matching over 7 bases. Germline values: CDR1 SGHTS, CDR2 YDEGEE. The CDR3 has 15 amino acids. Germline trimming cut 0 bases from V and 2 bases from J; bases unmatched to any gene: 5. The CDR3 DNA sequence: TGTGCCAGCAGCTTGGCCCCCGGGACAGCCTACGAGCAGTACTTC. It is translated as CASSLAPGTAYEQYF. Full variable domain (remainder filled in from reference TRBV5-8 and TRBJ2-7): EAGVTQSPTHLIKTRGQQATLRCSPISGHTSVYWYQQALGLGLQFLLWYDEGEERNRGNFPPRFSGRQFPNYSSELNVNALELEDSALYLCASSLAPGTAYEQYFGPGTRLTVT.

DNA for the CDR3: TGTGCCACCAGTGATCCCCCAGGGTTGAAGCAGTTCTTC. Amino acids: CATSDPPGLKQFF. V usage is TRBV24-1 and J usage is TRBJ2-1; weak D call: TRBD1 (5 bases). V was shortened by 3 bases and J by 11 bases, with 13 bases between the two germline ends. CDR1 is KGHDR, CDR2 SFDVKD, per germline. This CDR3 is 13 amino acids long.

This clone was picked up one time. The chain carries TRBV7-9 and TRBJ1-6; tentatively, D is TRBD1 (6 bases). The CDR3 loop spans 15 amino acids. CDR1 is SEHNR, CDR2 FQNEAQ, per germline (reference sequence). Trimming took off 5 bases at V and 10 bases at J, with 18 bases between the two ends. DNA for the CDR3: TGTGCCAGCAGCCTGGACAGTCTATCGCCCTCACCCCTCCACTTT. This gives the protein CASSLDSLSPSPLHF.

This chain joins TRBV7-8 and TRBJ2-1; 7 positions match TRBD1. V dropped 1 base and J dropped 10; count of bases not matched to a gene: 7. Germline CDR1 and CDR2: SGHVS and FQNEAQ. The CDR3 is 14 residues long. CDR3 bases: TGTGCCAGCAGCTTAGAAGGGGGCCTGGGGGAGCAGTTCTTC. It specifies CASSLEGGLGEQFF.

As DNA, the CDR3 is TGTGCCAGCAGCCAAGACAGGGTGAATGGCTACACCTTC. It encodes CASSQDRVNGYTF. The genes are TRBV4-2 and TRBJ1-2; weak D call: TRBD1 (5 bases). V was shortened by 0 bases and J by 6 bases, with 8 bases between the two germline ends. The CDR3 totals 13 residues. Germline-derived CDR1 and CDR2 are LGHNA and YNFKEQ.

The chain couples TRBV12-3 or TRBV12-4 to TRBJ2-5; D unclear. This CDR3 has 13 amino acids. Trimming removed 1 base at V and 5 bases at J, with 8 bases between. The CDR3 is CASSLGQEETQYF. In DNA, the CDR3 is TGTGCCAGCAGTTTAGGACAAGAGGAGACCCAGTACTTC.

This clone appeared a single time. The rearrangement joins TRBV6-6 to TRBJ1-1; TRBD1 is a possible D gene (5 bases). The CDR3 runs 14 residues. Germline CDR1 reads MNHNY; CDR2 reads SVGAGI (reference sequence). Trimming pared 2 bases from V and 7 bases from J, leaving 14 bases between. CDR3 DNA sequence: TGTGCCAGCAGTTACGGGCAGGGCAAGGATGAAGCTTTCTTT. Amino acids: CASSYGQGKDEAFF.

The chain has TRBV30 and TRBJ2-7; 8 nucleotides agree with TRBD2. The ends lost 0 bases at V and 7 bases at J; junction bases unmatched: 8. The CDR3 length is 14 residues. Germline lookup yields CDR1 GTSNPN and CDR2 SVGIG (reference sequence). For the CDR3, the DNA is TGTGCCTGGAGTGTCGATAGCGGGGCGTCTGAGCAGTACTTC. Residues: CAWSVDSGASEQYF.

The DNA for the CDR3 is TGTGCCAGCAGTTGGACAGTCTACAATGAGCAGTTCTTC. Protein: CASSWTVYNEQFF. The genes are TRBV6-2 or TRBV6-3 and TRBJ2-1; D is possibly TRBD1 (6 bases). Trimming removed 4 bases from V and 3 bases from J, with 7 bases in between. Germline V gene sequence: CDR1 MNHEY, CDR2 SVGEGT. The CDR3 contains 13 residues.

The chain combines TRBV24-1 with TRBJ2-3; weak D call: TRBD2 (6 bases). Germline values: CDR1 KGHDR, CDR2 SFDVKD. Trimming shortened V by 3 bases and J by 0 bases, and 12 bases separated the two germline ends. This CDR3 spans 16 amino acids. In DNA, the CDR3 is TGTGCCACCAGTGATCGGGACTCCTGGAGCACAGATACGCAGTATTTT. Its protein is CATSDRDSWSTDTQYF.

The V call is TRBV28, the J call TRBJ1-6, with D possibly matching TRBD1 (6 bases). Germline V gene sequence: CDR1 MDHEN, CDR2 SYDVKM. V lost 4 bases and J 8 bases, leaving 9 bases between the germline ends. This CDR3 comprises 13 residues. CDR3 amino acids: CASSSRGYSPLHF. The CDR3 DNA is TGTGCCAGCAGTTCCAGGGGTTATTCACCCCTCCACTTT. The whole variable domain, remainder taken from reference TRBV28 and TRBJ1-6, is DVKVTQSSRYLVKRTGEKVFLECVQDMDHENMFWYRQDPGLGLRLIYFSYDVKMKEKGDIPEGYSVSREKKERFSLILESASTNQTSMYLCASSSRGYSPLHFGNGTRLTVT.

The chain has TRBV3-1 (or the pseudogene TRBV3-2) and TRBJ1-1, with D possibly matching TRBD1 (6 bases). The CDR3 length is 15 residues. Germline-derived CDR1 and CDR2 are LGHDT and YNNKEL (reference sequence). V gave up 1 base and J gave up 2 bases, with 11 bases separating them. In nucleotides, the CDR3 is TGTGCCAGCAGCCAAGCAGGGGCCGGCAACACTGAAGCTTTCTTT. It specifies CASSQAGAGNTEAFF.

V is TRBV7-9 and J is TRBJ2-1; 7 positions agree with TRBD2. The V gene's germline CDR1 is SEHNR and CDR2 FQNEAQ (reference sequence). V dropped 1 base and J dropped 4; count of bases not matched to a gene: 7. CDR3 length: 16 residues. The CDR3 DNA reads TGTGCCAGCAGCTTAGTGGCTAGCGGAAAATACAATGAGCAGTTCTTC. Amino acid sequence: CASSLVASGKYNEQFF.

The CDR3 loop is CASSLDLAGNQPQHF. The DNA of the CDR3 is TGTGCCAGCAGCTTAGATCTCGCCGGGAATCAGCCCCAGCATTTT. The chain combines TRBV11-2 with TRBJ1-5; D remains ambiguous. CDR1 is SGHAT and CDR2 is FQNNGV in the germline V gene. V lost 0 bases and J lost 4, with 10 bases in between. The CDR3 is 15 residues long.

V and J are TRBV29-1 and TRBJ1-1, with D unclear. The V end was cut by 4 bases, the J end by 0 bases, with 6 bases between. The CDR3 extends over 12 amino acids. The germline V gene encodes CDR1 SQVTM and CDR2 ANQGSEA. CDR3 region: CSVAPMNTEAFF. CDR3 DNA: TGCAGCGTTGCACCTATGAACACTGAAGCTTTCTTT.

This sequence joins TRBV6-5 and TRBJ2-2; the D is unclear. The CDR3 sequence is 14 residues long. V was trimmed by 0 bases and J by 5 bases, leaving 7 bases between them. Germline values: CDR1 MNHEY, CDR2 SVGAGI. The CDR3 DNA sequence: TGTGCCAGCAGTTACTCGTGGCGGACCGGGGAGCTGTTTTTT. Its protein is CASSYSWRTGELFF.

The chain couples TRBV5-1 to TRBJ2-7; 13 bases agree with TRBD2. Germline V lookup: CDR1 SGHRS, CDR2 YFSETQ. The junction had 4 bases not matched to a gene; V was cut back by 4 bases and J by 3 bases. The CDR3 sequence is 15 residues long. CDR3 sequence: CASSLGTSGNYEQYF. In DNA, the CDR3 is TGCGCCAGCAGCCTAGGGACTAGCGGGAACTACGAGCAGTACTTC. The complete variable domain, with remaining parts taken from reference TRBV5-1 and TRBJ2-7, reads KAGVTQTPRYLIKTRGQQVTLSCSPISGHRSVSWYQQTPGQGLQFLFEYFSETQRNKGNFPGRFSGRQFSNSRSEMNVSTLELGDSALYLCASSLGTSGNYEQYFGPGTRLTVT.

V gene TRBV7-6 combines with J gene TRBJ2-5; 12 bases agree with TRBD2. This CDR3 contains 17 residues. Germline V CDR1 and CDR2: SGHVS, FNYEAQ. The junction had 12 bases not matched to a gene; V was cut back by 5 bases and J by 5 bases. CDR3 coding DNA: TGTGCCAGCAGCACACCGCGGGCTAGCGGGAGGGTTGAGACCCAGTACTTC. This encodes CASSTPRASGRVETQYF.

This clone was recorded once. The J gene is TRBJ1-5, the V gene TRBV6-4, with a possible D match to TRBD1 (6 bases). Germline-derived CDR1 and CDR2 are MRHNA and SNTAGT. The CDR3 totals 14 residues. The V end lost 3 bases, the J end lost 7 bases, and 13 bases lay between the germline ends. CDR3 sequence reads: CASSENRDVQPQHF. The CDR3 DNA reads as TGTGCCAGCAGTGAAAACAGGGATGTCCAGCCCCAGCATTTT.

The V call is TRBV27, the J call TRBJ1-4; D remains unclear. The CDR3 runs to 13 residues. Germline V CDR1 and CDR2: MNHEY, SMNVEV (reference sequence). V lost 7 bases to trimming and J lost 0 bases, with 6 bases between them. CDR3 sequence (DNA): TGTGCCAGCAAAAGAGCAACTAATGAAAAACTGTTTTTT. Its protein is CASKRATNEKLFF.